This TCR beta chain was found in a study of blood T cells in healthy people across ages. Researchers report isolating at least 6 million PBMCs per sample. This clonotype turned up a few times. PCR was performed a second time for roughly 6 to 12 cycles using a sample-barcoded 5' primer and a J-beta primer mix. TCRdb ran MiXCR on the 5' RACE reads and lists one entry per CDR3 protein. The table has just under 550,000 distinct CDR3 sequences, 24% seen once. The V end was cut by 6 bases, the J end by 9 bases, with 12 bases between. Germline assignment: CDR1 MNHNY and CDR2 SVGAGI (reference sequence). This CDR3 has 12 amino acids. These records were also assigned to another study, of T cells of mothers and their children.

The sample consisted of blood. The chain uses TRBV6-6 and TRBJ2-1; either TRBD1 or TRBD2 may supply D (5 bases each). The receptor comes from a boy younger than 18 in good health. This chain's CDR3 is CASRMRGGEQFF. DNA for the CDR3: TGTGCCAGCAGAATGCGTGGGGGTGAGCAGTTCTTC.